This is a list of T cell receptor beta chains from one sample in a study of T cell responses to AZD1222 COVID-19 vaccine. TCRdb's copy holds only in-frame clones and misses some; the assay was immunoSEQ multiplex PCR. The sample includes approximately 160,000 clones, 90% to 95% of them seen just once. The sequences come from peripheral blood, collected 28 days after the second AZD1222 dose. The receptors stem from an adult who received the AZD1222 COVID-19 vaccine. Both conserved end residues are part of each CDR3. Fields, in order: clone size, J gene, D gene, V gene, CDR3 DNA, CDR3 protein. A D gene is named only where the DNA matches it firmly. Clone size appears in some rows only: once, few, many, or a class for an expanded clone.

>-|TRBJ1-1|-|TRBV7-9
TGTGCCAGCAGCCCCTACACTGAAGCTTTCTTT
CASSPYTEAFF
>-|TRBJ2-2|TRBD1|TRBV19
TGTGCCAGTAGTAGATTTGGCGGGACAGGGAAGAACACCGGGGAGCTGTTTTTT
CASSRFGGTGKNTGELFF
>once|TRBJ1-5|TRBD1|TRBV20-1
TGCAGTGCTGGTGACAGGGATGCCCAGCATTTT
CSAGDRDAQHF
>-|TRBJ1-3|-|TRBV2
TGTGCCAGCAGTGATCAGGGCCCTACTGGAAACACCATATATTTT
CASSDQGPTGNTIYF
>-|TRBJ2-2|-|TRBV13
TGTGCCAGCAGCTCCCCAGACTTCGGGGAGCTGTTTTTT
CASSSPDFGELFF
>-|TRBJ2-5|-|TRBV19
TGTGCCAGTAGTATCCGGGCAGTTGAAGAGACCCAGTACTTC
CASSIRAVEETQYF
>-|TRBJ1-2|TRBD1|TRBV5-6
TGTGCCAGCAGCTTGGCGTTGGGACAGATCCTTAACTATGGCTACACCTTC
CASSLALGQILNYGYTF
>once|TRBJ2-5|-|TRBV7-2
TGTGCCAGCAGCTTGTACCAAGAGACCCAGTACTTC
CASSLYQETQYF
>-|TRBJ2-3|-|TRBV29-1
TGCAGCGCGCATAAAGGGAACACAGATACGCAGTATTTT
CSAHKGNTDTQYF
>-|TRBJ1-4|-|TRBV2
TGTGCCAGCAGTCCGACAGCGGATCTACCCTTTAATGAAAAACTGTTTTTT
CASSPTADLPFNEKLFF
>-|TRBJ1-2|-|TRBV12-5
TGTGCTAGTGGTTTGGGCCACTATGGCTACACCTTC
CASGLGHYGYTF
>-|TRBJ2-7|-|TRBV12-3/TRBV12-4
TGTGCCAGCAGTTCAGCCTACGAGCAGTACTTC
CASSSAYEQYF
>-|TRBJ1-5|-|TRBV5-8
TGTGCCAGCAGCCCGATTGGGGAGGGACAGCCCCAGCATTTT
CASSPIGEGQPQHF
>-|TRBJ2-5|-|TRBV5-4
TGTGCCAGCAGCTTGGGGCAGGGGGGAGAGACCCAGTACTTC
CASSLGQGGETQYF
>-|TRBJ2-3|TRBD2|TRBV7-3
TGTGCCAGCAGCTTAACGGCCAGGATAGCGGGGGGATTGGTAGATACGCAGTATTTT
CASSLTARIAGGLVDTQYF
>once|TRBJ1-5|-|TRBV7-9
TGTGCCAGCAGCTTTGGCACGCGGCAGCCCCAGCATTTT
CASSFGTRQPQHF
>-|TRBJ2-3|TRBD2|TRBV10-2
TGCGCCAGCAGGGCTAGCGGCCCAGATACGCAGTATTTT
CASRASGPDTQYF
>-|TRBJ2-1|-|TRBV19
TGTGCCAGTAGTCTCGTCTCCTACAATGAGCAGTTCTTC
CASSLVSYNEQFF
>-|TRBJ2-7|TRBD1|TRBV11-2
TGTGCCAGCAGCCCTCAGGGGACAGGAGGGTCCTACGAGCAGTACTTC
CASSPQGTGGSYEQYF
>-|TRBJ2-1|-|TRBV4-1
TGCGCCAGCAGCCAAGCGCTAGCCGGCTACAATGAGCAGTTCTTC
CASSQALAGYNEQFF
>-|TRBJ2-7|-|TRBV4-1
TGCGCCAGCAGCCAAGAAGGCAGGGACCCCTACGAGCAGTACTTC
CASSQEGRDPYEQYF
>-|TRBJ2-2|-|TRBV5-1
TGCGCCAGCAGCTTTAACGGAAACACCGGGGAGCTGTTTTTT
CASSFNGNTGELFF
>-|TRBJ1-2|-|TRBV6-5
TGTGCCAGCAGCGGGTTAGGGGCGCGCTATGGCTACACCTTC
CASSGLGARYGYTF